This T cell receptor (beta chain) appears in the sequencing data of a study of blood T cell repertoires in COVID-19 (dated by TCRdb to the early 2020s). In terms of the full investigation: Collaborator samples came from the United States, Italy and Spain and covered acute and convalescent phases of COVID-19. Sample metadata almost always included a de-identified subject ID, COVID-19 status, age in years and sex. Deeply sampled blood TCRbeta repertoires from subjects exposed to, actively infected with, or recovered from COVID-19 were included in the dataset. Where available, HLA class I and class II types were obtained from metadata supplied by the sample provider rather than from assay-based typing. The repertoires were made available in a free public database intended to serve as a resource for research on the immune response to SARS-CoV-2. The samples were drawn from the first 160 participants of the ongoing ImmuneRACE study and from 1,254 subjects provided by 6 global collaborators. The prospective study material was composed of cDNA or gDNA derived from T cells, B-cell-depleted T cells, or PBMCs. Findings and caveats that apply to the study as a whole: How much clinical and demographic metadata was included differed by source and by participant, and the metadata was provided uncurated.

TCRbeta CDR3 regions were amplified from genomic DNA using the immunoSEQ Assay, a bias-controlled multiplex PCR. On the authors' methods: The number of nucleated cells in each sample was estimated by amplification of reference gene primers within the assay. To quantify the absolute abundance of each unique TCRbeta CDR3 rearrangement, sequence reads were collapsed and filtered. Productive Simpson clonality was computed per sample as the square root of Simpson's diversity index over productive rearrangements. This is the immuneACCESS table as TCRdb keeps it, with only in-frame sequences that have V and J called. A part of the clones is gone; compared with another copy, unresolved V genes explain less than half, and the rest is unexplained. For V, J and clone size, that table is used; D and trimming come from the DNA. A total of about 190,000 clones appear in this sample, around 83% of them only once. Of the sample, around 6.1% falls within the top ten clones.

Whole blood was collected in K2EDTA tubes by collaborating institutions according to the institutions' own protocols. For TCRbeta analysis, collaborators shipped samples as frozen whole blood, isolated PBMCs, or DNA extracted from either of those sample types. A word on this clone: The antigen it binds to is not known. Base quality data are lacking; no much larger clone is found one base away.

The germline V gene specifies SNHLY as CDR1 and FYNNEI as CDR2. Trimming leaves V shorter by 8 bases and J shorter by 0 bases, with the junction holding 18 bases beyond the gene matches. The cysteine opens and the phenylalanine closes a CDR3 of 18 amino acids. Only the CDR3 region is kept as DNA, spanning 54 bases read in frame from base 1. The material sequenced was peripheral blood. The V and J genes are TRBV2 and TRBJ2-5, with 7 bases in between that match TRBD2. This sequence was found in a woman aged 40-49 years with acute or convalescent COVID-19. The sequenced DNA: TGTGCCAGCGTGGAGAGGCTACTCGGGGGGACGTACCAAGAGACCCAGTACTTC. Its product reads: CASVERLLGGTYQETQYF.